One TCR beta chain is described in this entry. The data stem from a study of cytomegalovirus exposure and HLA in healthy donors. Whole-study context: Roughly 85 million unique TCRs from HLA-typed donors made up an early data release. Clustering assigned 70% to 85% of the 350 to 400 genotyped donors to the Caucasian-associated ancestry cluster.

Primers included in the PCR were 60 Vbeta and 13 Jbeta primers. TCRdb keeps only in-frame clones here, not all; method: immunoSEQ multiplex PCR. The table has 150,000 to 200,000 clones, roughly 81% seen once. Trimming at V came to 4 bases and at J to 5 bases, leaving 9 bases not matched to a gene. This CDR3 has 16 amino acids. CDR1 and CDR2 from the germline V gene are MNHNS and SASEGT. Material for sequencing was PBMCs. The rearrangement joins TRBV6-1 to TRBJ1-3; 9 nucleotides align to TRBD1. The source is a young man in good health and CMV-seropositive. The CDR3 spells CASSVIGQGIRNTIYF. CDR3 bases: TGTGCCAGCAGTGTGATTGGACAGGGGATTAGAAACACCATATATTTT.